This record looks at one T cell receptor (beta chain) sequence and its context. The antigen it binds to is not known. No base quality values were provided; no much bigger clone lies one nucleotide off. TCRbeta CDR3 regions were amplified from genomic DNA by means of the immunoSEQ Assay, a bias-controlled multiplex PCR. The source study handled its data this way. The number of nucleated cells in each sample was estimated by amplification of reference gene primers within the assay. To quantify the absolute abundance of each unique TCRbeta CDR3 rearrangement, sequence reads were collapsed and filtered. For each sample, productive Simpson clonality was calculated by taking the square root of Simpson's diversity index across productive rearrangements. The clones in this table, taken by TCRdb from immuneACCESS, are in-frame only. Not every clone is retained; where verified, under half of the shortfall comes from an unresolved V gene, and the cause of the rest is unknown. D and trimming come from the DNA, and the V and J calls and clone size come from that table. In this sample the table shows roughly 180,000 clones, approximately 89% of which occur a single time. Clones ranked in the top ten supply 6.5% to 9% of the sample.

The data were taken from a study of blood T cell repertoires in COVID-19 (dated by TCRdb to about 2020). About the study as a whole: Collaborator samples came from the United States, Italy and Spain and covered acute and convalescent phases of COVID-19. A de-identified subject ID, COVID-19 status, age in years and sex were almost always included in the sample metadata. The repertoires were made available in a free public database intended to serve as a resource for research on the immune response to SARS-CoV-2. The material from the prospective study consisted of cDNA or gDNA derived from T cells, B-cell-depleted T cells, or PBMCs. Deeply sampled blood TCRbeta repertoires from subjects exposed to, actively infected with, or recovered from COVID-19 were included in the dataset. The samples were drawn from the first 160 participants of the ongoing ImmuneRACE study and from over 950 subjects provided by 6 global collaborators. HLA class I and class II types, where available, came from metadata supplied by the sample provider rather than from assay-based typing.

The collaborating institutions used their own protocols to collect whole blood in K2EDTA tubes. For TCRbeta analysis, collaborators shipped samples as frozen whole blood, isolated PBMCs, or DNA extracted from either of those sample types. The investigation overall reported the following: The amount of clinical and demographic metadata varied by source and participant and was provided uncurated.

The sequenced sample consisted of peripheral blood. This TCR was recovered from a woman in her sixties with acute or convalescent COVID-19.

The DNA sequence follows: TGTGCCAGCAGCTTGACAGGGGGGGACAATGAGCAGTTCTTC. Its protein is CASSLTGGDNEQFF. This chain joins TRBV5-4 to TRBJ2-1, and TRBD1 may be the D gene, going by 8 matching bases. There are 14 amino acids in the CDR3, from cysteine to phenylalanine inclusive. Here the CDR3 DNA is all that survives: 42 bases in frame from base 1. Between the V and J ends, shortened by 1 base and 5 bases respectively, the junction contains 10 bases. Looking up the germline V gene (reference sequence) yields CDR1 SGHNT and CDR2 YYREEE.